The 15 T cell receptor beta chains listed next were all sequenced from one sample in a study of blood T cell repertoires in COVID-19. The repertoire was sequenced with immunoSEQ multiplex PCR; TCRdb's copy has only in-frame clones and lacks some. The profile shows just over 300,000 clones, about 89% of them singletons. The sample taken for sequencing was PBMCs or T cells enriched from blood (not recorded which). All receptors come from a woman between 40 and 55 years old who had recovered from COVID-19.

The chain employs TRBV11-3 and TRBJ1-5; no reliable D call. CDR1 is SGHNT, CDR2 YENEEA, per germline. The V end lost 2 bases, the J end lost 6 bases, and 8 bases lay between the germline ends. CDR3 size: 13 residues. CDR3: CASSLREGQPQHF. The CDR3 region has the DNA TGTGCCAGCAGCTTACGTGAGGGTCAGCCCCAGCATTTT.

V gene TRBV18 combines with J gene TRBJ2-7, with a possible D match to TRBD2 (6 bases). In germline, CDR1 is KGHSH, CDR2 LQKENI. V was pared by 3 bases and J by 6 bases, with 12 bases between. This CDR3 is 13 amino acids long. This CDR3 reads CASSPRVEGEQYF. Here the CDR3 DNA reads TGTGCCAGCTCACCCCGGGTGGAGGGCGAGCAGTACTTC.

The genes are TRBV21-1 and TRBJ2-7; TRBD1, the table's D call, was not compared with the DNA. TRBV21-1 is labeled a pseudogene. This CDR3 is built from 13 residues. The CDR3 DNA reads TGTGCCAGCAGCCGGACAGCGTGGGACGAGCAGTACTTC. Its translation is CASSRTAWDEQYF.

The chain employs TRBV24-1 and TRBJ1-2; possible D gene TRBD1, 5 bases. V lost 2 bases, J lost 6 bases, and 18 bases lay in between. The CDR3 has 16 residues. Germline V gene data show CDR1 as KGHDR and CDR2 as SFDVKD. The CDR3 DNA follows: TGTGCCACCAGTGATTCGGCGTGGGCAGGGTCGGATGGCTACACCTTC. Its protein product is CATSDSAWAGSDGYTF.

This sequence joins TRBV9 and TRBJ1-1; no firm D call. V was pared by 3 bases and J by 2 bases, with 14 bases between. The CDR3 length is 15 residues. The germline V gene has CDR1 SGDLS and CDR2 YYNGEE. The DNA for the CDR3 is TGTGCCAGCAGCGCCCTGAGAGGGAAAAACACTGAAGCTTTCTTT. Translating it yields CASSALRGKNTEAFF.

This clone was observed a single time. The chain links TRBV27 to TRBJ2-5; tentative D call: TRBD1 (6 bases). The germline gives CDR1 MNHEY, CDR2 SMNVEV (reference sequence). Trimming took off 6 bases at V and 6 bases at J, with 11 bases between the two ends. CDR3 length equals 12 residues. The CDR3 bases are TGTGCCAGCAGCCCTCAGGGGAAGACCCAGTACTTC. This sequence encodes CASSPQGKTQYF.

The chain links TRBV18 to TRBJ1-2; D may be TRBD1 (6 bases). CDR1 KGHSH and CDR2 LQKENI come from the germline V gene. V lost 6 bases and J 3 bases, leaving 20 bases between the germline ends. The CDR3 extends over 16 amino acids. CDR3 region: CASSAISGRGDYGYTF. For the CDR3, the DNA is TGTGCCAGCTCCGCTATATCTGGCAGGGGAGACTATGGCTACACCTTC.

This sequence joins TRBV7-2 and TRBJ1-3; D may be TRBD1 (6 bases). The V and J ends lost 6 bases and 0 bases respectively, with 18 bases between them. The CDR3 contains 17 residues. Per the germline V gene, CDR1 is SGHTA and CDR2 is FQGNSA. This CDR3 reads CASSPQQGIGSGNTIYF. CDR3 in DNA: TGTGCCAGCAGTCCCCAACAGGGCATTGGCTCTGGAAACACCATATATTTT.

The chain carries TRBV6-5 and TRBJ1-2; TRBD1 aligns across 9 bases. CDR1 and CDR2 (germline): MNHEY, SVGAGI. This CDR3 region has 12 residues. V was clipped by 5 bases and J by 10 bases; unmatched bases: 5. The chain's CDR3 is CASSMRTGDYTF. In DNA, the CDR3 is TGTGCCAGCAGTATGCGGACAGGGGACTACACCTTC.

This clone was picked up one time. The chain couples TRBV7-8 to TRBJ2-1; TRBD2 matches at 8 bases. The germline V gene has CDR1 SGHVS and CDR2 FQNEAQ. The CDR3 runs 14 residues. V gave up 3 bases and J gave up 8 bases; unmatched junction bases: 6. This chain's CDR3 is CASSFLGLADEQFF. The CDR3 nucleotides read TGTGCCAGCAGCTTCCTAGGACTAGCCGATGAGCAGTTCTTC.

The rearrangement links TRBV7-2 to TRBJ2-1; D perhaps matches TRBD2 (6 bases). Trimming took off 0 bases at V and 0 bases at J, with 6 bases between the two ends. The germline gives CDR1 SGHTA, CDR2 FQGNSA. CDR3 length equals 15 residues. The CDR3 is CASSLAGSSYNEQFF. CDR3 coding DNA: TGTGCCAGCAGCTTAGCCGGGAGCTCCTACAATGAGCAGTTCTTC.

The chain links TRBV18 to TRBJ1-4, with D possibly TRBD1 on 5 matching bases. CDR1 is KGHSH and CDR2 is LQKENI in the germline V gene. The CDR3 runs to 17 residues. The V end was cut by 3 bases, the J end by 6 bases, with 20 bases between. CDR3 in amino acids: CASSPLAGKIDYEKLFF. DNA of the CDR3: TGTGCCAGCTCACCCCTTGCAGGGAAGATCGACTATGAAAAACTGTTTTTT.

J is TRBJ2-7 and V is TRBV6-5; 10 bases agree with TRBD1. Germline CDR1 reads MNHEY; CDR2 reads SVGAGI. With 7 bases clipped from V and 0 bases from J, the junction kept 6 bases outside the gene matches. This CDR3 is built from 15 residues. CDR3 loop: CASTRTGGDSYEQYF. The CDR3 DNA follows: TGTGCCAGCACCCGGACAGGGGGGGACTCCTACGAGCAGTACTTC.

The chain joins TRBV5-4 to TRBJ1-1; D gene unclear. V was clipped by 4 bases and J by 3 bases, with 16 bases between them. The length of the CDR3 is 15 residues. Germline CDR1 and CDR2: SGHNT and YYREEE (reference sequence). This chain's CDR3 is CASSTPAGRYTEAFF. The CDR3 DNA is TGTGCCAGCAGCACCCCGGCGGGGAGATACACTGAAGCTTTCTTT.

The chain combines TRBV2 with TRBJ2-1; 7 nucleotides agree with TRBD2. The CDR3 consists of 15 residues. Trimming at V came to 4 bases and at J to 4 bases, leaving 7 bases not matched to a gene. Germline values: CDR1 SNHLY, CDR2 FYNNEI. The CDR3 protein is CASSVTGGTYNEQFF. The CDR3 DNA reads as TGTGCCAGCAGTGTAACGGGAGGAACTTACAATGAGCAGTTCTTC.